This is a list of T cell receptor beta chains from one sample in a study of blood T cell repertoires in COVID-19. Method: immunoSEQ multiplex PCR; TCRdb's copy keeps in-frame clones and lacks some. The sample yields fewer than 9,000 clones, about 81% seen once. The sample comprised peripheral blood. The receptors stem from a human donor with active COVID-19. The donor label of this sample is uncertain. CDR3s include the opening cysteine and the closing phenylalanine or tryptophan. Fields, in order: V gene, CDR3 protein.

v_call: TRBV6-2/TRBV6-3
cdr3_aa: CASSYMGGRHTGELFF

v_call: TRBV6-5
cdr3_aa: CASSPRRVWYGYTF

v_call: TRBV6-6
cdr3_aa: CASSYSPGQVNGYTF

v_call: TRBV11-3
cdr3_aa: CASSLGGIEAFF

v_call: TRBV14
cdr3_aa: CASSEGRLGDGFF

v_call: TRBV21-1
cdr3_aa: CASSPSQGQRSYEQYF

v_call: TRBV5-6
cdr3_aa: CASSLSPNQPQHF

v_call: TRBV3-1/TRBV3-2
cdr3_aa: CASSQGLCRFGNQPQHF

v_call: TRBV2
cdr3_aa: CASSAGTGVEQYF

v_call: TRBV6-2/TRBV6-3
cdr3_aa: CASSYSLTDTGYPGYETQYF

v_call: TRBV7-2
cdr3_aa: CASSYRESQPQHF

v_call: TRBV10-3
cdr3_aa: CATTGSRGMNTEAFF

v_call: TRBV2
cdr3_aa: CASRTSGGFSYNEQFF

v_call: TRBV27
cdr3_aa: CASSPGTGGFYGYTF

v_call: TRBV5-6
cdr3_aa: CASSLTGYEQYF

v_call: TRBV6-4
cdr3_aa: CASRLMDSANTEAFF

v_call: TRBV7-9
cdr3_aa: CASSLTRTGTSYNEQFF

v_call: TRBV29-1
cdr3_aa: CSVDQDYEQYF

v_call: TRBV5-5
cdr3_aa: CASSLANRGGTEAFF

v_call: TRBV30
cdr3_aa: CAWNRAESYTF

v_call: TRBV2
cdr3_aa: CASERLAGVDEQFF

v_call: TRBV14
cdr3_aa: CASSQDPGLAGHNNEQFF

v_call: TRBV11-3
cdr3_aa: CASSLTLPHRGATGELFF

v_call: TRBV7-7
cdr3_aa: CASSPTSGRAGEQFF

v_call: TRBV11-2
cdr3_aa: CASSLDGQGNHEQYF

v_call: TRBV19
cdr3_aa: CASSSRAYNEQFF

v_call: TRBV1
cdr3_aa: CTSSQVCGSWNEQYF

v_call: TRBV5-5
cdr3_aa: CASSLAPDTDYGYTF

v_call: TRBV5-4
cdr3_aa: CASSLSLRETQYF

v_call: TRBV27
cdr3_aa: CASSRVAGAYEQYF